These T cell receptor beta chains were read from a single sample in a study of T cells in Graves' hyperthyroidism and ophthalmopathy. TCRdb re-called the multiplex PCR reads with MiXCR, one entry per CDR3 protein. In the table there are about 740,000 distinct CDR3 sequences, less than 15% of which are singletons. Sequencing used blood. These receptors originate from a woman younger than 30 with Graves' hyperthyroidism. CDR3s include the opening cysteine and the closing phenylalanine or tryptophan. D genes are given only for firm matches. Where a row states a size, it is once, few, many or the class of an expanded clone; other rows omit it.

V gene	J gene	clone size	D gene	CDR3 DNA	CDR3 protein
TRBV11-2	TRBJ2-7	many	TRBD2	TGCGCCAGCAGCCCGGGAGGGGGGACCTACGAGCAGTACTTC	CASSPGGGTYEQYF
TRBV7-9	TRBJ2-1	many	-	TGTGCCATCGCCCAAGGTGGTCCGGGAAATGAGCAGTTCTTC	CAIAQGGPGNEQFF
TRBV4-1	TRBJ2-7	-	TRBD2	TGCGCCAGCAGCCAATTGGGACTAGCGGGAGGGCAGCCCTACGAGCAGTACTTC	CASSQLGLAGGQPYEQYF
TRBV7-9	TRBJ2-2	-	TRBD2	TGTGCCAGCAGCTCCCCTAGCGGGACCTACCTAAACACCGGGGAGCTGTTTTTT	CASSSPSGTYLNTGELFF
TRBV13	TRBJ2-5	few	-	TGTGCCAGCAGAGACGACAGGAGGGGCGAAGAGACCCAGTACTTC	CASRDDRRGEETQYF
TRBV2	TRBJ1-1	many	-	TGTGCCAGCAGACGCGAAGTGGCGGGCACTGAAGCTTTCTTT	CASRREVAGTEAFF
TRBV2	TRBJ1-1	many	-	TGTGCCAGCAGTGAATCCCCTCCTTTCGACCAGAACACCGAGAACACTGAAGCTTTCTTT	CASSESPPFDQNTENTEAFF
TRBV7-9	TRBJ2-3	-	-	TGTGCCAGCAGCTTCCCCTATCGGACGCAGTATTTT	CASSFPYRTQYF
TRBV12-3/TRBV12-4	TRBJ1-5	many	-	TGTGCCAGCAGGATGACAGGAGGCAATCAGCCCCAGCATTTT	CASRMTGGNQPQHF
TRBV2	TRBJ2-3	many	-	TGTGCCAGCAGCGCCACTACCACAGATACGCAGTATTTT	CASSATTTDTQYF
TRBV12-3/TRBV12-4	TRBJ2-1	-	TRBD2	TGTGCCAGCAGTTTAGCCCACCCCGGGACTAGCGGGATCAATGGGCAGTTCTTC	CASSLAHPGTSGINGQFF
TRBV3-1	TRBJ2-1	many	-	TGTGCCAGCAGCCAAGAACCAAACTCGTACAATGAGCAGTTCTTC	CASSQEPNSYNEQFF
TRBV7-3	TRBJ2-7	many	TRBD2	TGTGCCAGCAGCTTCGGACTAGCGGGGAGCTCCTACGAGCAGTACTTC	CASSFGLAGSSYEQYF
TRBV13	TRBJ1-1	many	-	TGTGCCAGCAGCACAACGGCGGCGCGGGGTACGGGAGGCACTGAAGCTTTCTTT	CASSTTAARGTGGTEAFF
TRBV12-3/TRBV12-4	TRBJ2-5	few	-	TGTGCCAGCAGTTTATCGGGTTCGGTCGGAGTGGAGACCCAGTACTTC	CASSLSGSVGVETQYF
TRBV10-2	TRBJ2-7	-	-	TGCGCCAGCACCGACGAACCCTACGAGCAGTACTTC	CASTDEPYEQYF
TRBV27	TRBJ1-5	many	-	TGTGCCAGCACCCCAGGGGAGAGAGGCAATCAGCCCCAGCATTTT	CASTPGERGNQPQHF
TRBV5-6	TRBJ2-1	many	TRBD2	TGTGCCAGCAGCCAATTACTAGCGGGTGGGGAAGCCTACAATGAGCAGTTCTTC	CASSQLLAGGEAYNEQFF
TRBV5-4	TRBJ2-2	few	TRBD2	TGTGCCAGCAGCCCGGGACTAGCGGGAGCGGGCACCGGGGAGCTGTTTTTT	CASSPGLAGAGTGELFF
TRBV18	TRBJ2-1	-	TRBD1	TGTGCCAGCTCACCAACTGGGACAGGGGGCTACAATGAGCAGTTCTTC	CASSPTGTGGYNEQFF